The 26 T cell receptor beta chains below come from one sample, sequenced in a study of identical twins. TCRdb called the 5' RACE reads again in MiXCR, with one record for every CDR3 protein. The sample records about 520,000 distinct CDR3 sequences, around 20% being singletons. These records were also assigned to another study, of T cells expressing NK-cell markers.

Sequencing was performed on CD4+ T cells sorted from blood. These receptors all stem from a woman between 18 and 30 years old in good health.

This sequence joins TRBV20-1 and TRBJ2-5, with D possibly TRBD1 on 6 matching bases. The germline CDR1 and CDR2 sequences are DFQATT and SNEGSKA (reference sequence). The CDR3 is made up of 14 amino acids. V was clipped by 1 base and J by 3 bases, with 12 bases between them. Here the CDR3 DNA reads TGCAGTGCTAGAGCCCCGCGGACAGAAGAGACCCAGTACTTC. Protein: CSARAPRTEETQYF.

The chain recombines TRBV2 with TRBJ2-1; D may be TRBD2 (6 bases). There are 12 residues in the CDR3. Germline assignment: CDR1 SNHLY and CDR2 FYNNEI. Trimming cost V 9 bases and J 10 bases, with 16 bases left between them. DNA of the CDR3: TGTGCCAGATTATCTGTCGGGGGAGAGCAGTTCTTC. It codes for CARLSVGGEQFF.

This chain links TRBV5-1 with TRBJ2-7; D unclear. This CDR3 has 14 residues. Trimming pared 4 bases from V and 2 bases from J, leaving 13 bases between. Germline V gives CDR1 SGHRS, CDR2 YFSETQ. This CDR3 is CASSKVLTTYEQYF. DNA for the CDR3: TGCGCCAGCAGCAAGGTCCTAACCACCTACGAGCAGTACTTC.

This clonotype has more than one count but fewer than ten. This rearrangement joins TRBV4-3 to TRBJ2-6, with a tentative D call TRBD2 (5 bases). Germline V lookup: CDR1 LGHNA, CDR2 YSLEER. The CDR3 extends over 16 amino acids. Trimming removed 4 bases from V and 4 bases from J, with 14 bases in between. Here the CDR3 reads CASSPYGGSGANVLTF. Here the CDR3 DNA reads TGCGCCAGCAGCCCCTACGGAGGTTCCGGGGCCAACGTCCTGACTTTC.

V is TRBV5-4 and J is TRBJ2-3, with 10 bases that match TRBD2. Germline assignment: CDR1 SGHNT and CDR2 YYREEE (reference sequence). This CDR3 contains 19 residues. The J segment lost 5 bases and the V segment lost 3 bases, leaving 18 bases of the junction unmatched. Here the CDR3 reads CASSCDRVKSGRALDTQYF. DNA for the CDR3: TGTGCCAGCAGCTGTGACAGGGTGAAGAGCGGGAGGGCCTTAGATACGCAGTATTTT.

This clonotype was recorded a few times. The rearrangement uses TRBV20-1 and TRBJ2-1, with 7 positions matching TRBD1. V was pared by 5 bases and J by 0 bases, with 4 bases of the junction left unmatched. CDR3 length equals 14 residues. Germline V gene data show CDR1 as DFQATT and CDR2 as SNEGSKA (reference sequence). CDR3 amino acids: CSARGQSSYNEQFF. The CDR3 DNA reads TGCAGTGCTCGGGGACAGAGCTCCTACAATGAGCAGTTCTTC.

J is TRBJ2-7 and V is TRBV30; 9 bases fit TRBD1. V dropped 7 bases and J dropped 2; count of bases not matched to a gene: 12. Germline CDR1 is GTSNPN and CDR2 is SVGIG (reference sequence). The CDR3 runs 15 residues. The CDR3 nucleotides read TGTGCCTACCTTAAAACCGGGACAGGGACCTACGAGCAGTACTTC. As protein: CAYLKTGTGTYEQYF.

In this sample, this clonotype turned up a few times. The genes are TRBV2 and TRBJ2-6; either TRBD1 or TRBD2 may fit D (5 bases each). CDR3 size: 14 residues. V lost 4 bases and J lost 4, with 8 bases in between. Germline V CDR1 and CDR2: SNHLY, FYNNEI. CDR3 bases: TGTGCCAGCAGTGGGGGGTACGGGGCCAACGTCCTGACTTTC. Encoded protein: CASSGGYGANVLTF.

The chain carries TRBV4-2 and TRBJ1-1; D remains ambiguous. Germline CDR1 LGHNA, CDR2 YNFKEQ. The CDR3 runs 16 residues. Trimming removed 0 bases from V and 4 bases from J, with 15 bases in between. In DNA, the CDR3 is TGTGCCAGCAGCCAAGAGTCACGGCGGGAGACCACTGAAGCTTTCTTT. Translated, it gives CASSQESRRETTEAFF.

The chain has TRBV20-1 and TRBJ1-2; D unresolved. The ends were cut back, 0 bases at V and 7 bases at J, with 9 bases in the middle. CDR1 and CDR2 from the germline V gene are DFQATT and SNEGSKA (reference sequence). The CDR3 sequence is 12 residues long. The CDR3 loop is CSARDSGAGYTF. CDR3 bases: TGCAGTGCTAGAGATTCGGGTGCTGGCTACACCTTC.

This clonotype was observed many times. V is TRBV4-3 and J is TRBJ2-6; D unresolved. This CDR3 is 14 amino acids long. Germline CDR1 LGHNA, CDR2 YSLEER. Trimming pared 5 bases from V and 1 base from J, leaving 6 bases between. The CDR3 DNA is TGCGCCAGCAGCACTCAGTCTGGGGCCAACGTCCTGACTTTC. Protein: CASSTQSGANVLTF.

This clonotype was recorded at least ten times. The CDR3: CASSLNPETEAFF. CDR3 in DNA: TGTGCCAGCAGTTTAAATCCCGAGACTGAAGCTTTCTTT. The genes are TRBV12-3 or TRBV12-4 and TRBJ1-1; D remains ambiguous. The CDR3 contains 13 residues. Trimming left V 2 bases short and J 5 bases short, with 9 bases between.

The chain has TRBV9 and TRBJ2-5; D is unclear. The V end was cut by 0 bases, the J end by 3 bases, with 6 bases between. This CDR3 is built from 13 residues. The germline V gene has CDR1 SGDLS and CDR2 YYNGEE. The CDR3 bases are TGTGCCAGCAGCGTAGATCAGAAAGAGACCCAGTACTTC. Translating gives CASSVDQKETQYF.

In this sample, this clonotype turned up a few times. The chain employs TRBV12-3 or TRBV12-4 and TRBJ1-5, with no clear D. The CDR3 length is 14 residues. V lost 3 bases and J 3 bases, leaving 9 bases between the germline ends. The CDR3 DNA sequence: TGTGCCAGCAGTTTTTTAGGGTACAATCAGCCCCAGCATTTT. This codes for CASSFLGYNQPQHF.

This clonotype was counted only a few times. The V call is TRBV5-5, the J call TRBJ1-5, with D perhaps TRBD1 (5 bases). Per germline, CDR1 SGHKS and CDR2 YYEKEE (reference sequence). V was cut by 1 base and J by 5 bases, with 13 bases left in between. This CDR3 has 15 residues. DNA for the CDR3: TGTGCCAGCAGCTTGAGGGGAGGAAGGCATCAGCCCCAGCATTTT. As protein: CASSLRGGRHQPQHF.

This clonotype was detected only a few times. The chain is built from TRBV5-1 and TRBJ2-3; 10 bases match TRBD1. J gave up 2 bases and V 3 bases, and 3 bases lay outside the gene matches. The CDR3 sequence is 15 residues long. Per the germline V gene, CDR1 is SGHRS and CDR2 is YFSETQ. The chain's CDR3 is CASSSGTGVTDTQYF. In DNA, the CDR3 is TGCGCCAGCAGCTCCGGGACAGGGGTCACAGATACGCAGTATTTT.

The chain couples TRBV4-2 to TRBJ2-3; D gene uncertain. Germline lookup yields CDR1 LGHNA and CDR2 YNFKEQ. Trimming removed 1 base from V and 5 bases from J, with 10 bases in between. The CDR3 runs 14 residues. The CDR3 is CASSQVLTGDTQYF. The CDR3 DNA sequence: TGTGCCAGCAGCCAAGTCCTGACGGGAGATACGCAGTATTTT.

The chain is built from TRBV15 and TRBJ1-5; D uncertain. This CDR3 spans 14 amino acids. Germline V gene data show CDR1 as LNHNV and CDR2 as YYDKDF (reference sequence). Trimming shortened V by 4 bases and J by 7 bases, and 14 bases separated the two germline ends. The chain's CDR3 is CATSTQGGNQPQHF. The CDR3 DNA is TGTGCCACCAGCACGCAAGGAGGGAACCAGCCCCAGCATTTT. Drawing the rest from reference TRBV15 and TRBJ1-5, the complete variable domain is DAMVIQNPRYQVTQFGKPVTLSCSQTLNHNVMYWYQQKSSQAPKLLFHYYDKDFNNEADTPDNFQSRRPNTSFCFLDIRSPGLGDTAMYLCATSTQGGNQPQHFGDGTRLSIL.

The chain recombines TRBV4-3 with TRBJ2-5; D remains unclear. Trimming left V 3 bases short and J 6 bases short, with 14 bases between. CDR1 and CDR2 (germline): LGHNA, YSLEER. This CDR3 is built from 14 residues. CDR3 residues: CASSHHVRGKTQYF. The CDR3 DNA reads as TGCGCCAGCAGCCACCACGTCCGCGGAAAGACCCAGTACTTC.

The chain couples TRBV20-1 to TRBJ2-3, with 9 bases lining up with TRBD1. This CDR3 is 17 amino acids long. J lost 2 bases, V lost 5 bases, and 14 bases had no gene match. Per germline, CDR1 DFQATT and CDR2 SNEGSKA (reference sequence). CDR3 DNA: TGCAGTGCTGTCGACCTAGCCGGGACAGGGATCACAGATACGCAGTATTTT. Translated, it gives CSAVDLAGTGITDTQYF.

This clonotype was seen a handful of times. The chain couples TRBV20-1 to TRBJ2-1; D unclear. Trimming took off 3 bases at V and 4 bases at J, with 13 bases between the two ends. The CDR3 is made up of 14 amino acids. The germline gives CDR1 DFQATT, CDR2 SNEGSKA (reference sequence). The CDR3 here is CSARTASVYNEQFF. The CDR3 region has the DNA TGCAGTGCTAGGACGGCTAGTGTGTACAATGAGCAGTTCTTC.

The chain is built from TRBV29-1 and TRBJ1-1; D ambiguous. Germline V gene sequence: CDR1 SQVTM, CDR2 ANQGSEA. V was shortened by 7 bases and J by 8 bases, with 14 bases between the two germline ends. The CDR3 runs to 11 residues. CDR3 bases: TGCAGCGCCTGGACGGAGGTGGAAGCTTTCTTT. Amino acids: CSAWTEVEAFF.

This clonotype was seen a handful of times. The chain uses TRBV29-1 and TRBJ2-2; no definite D call. This CDR3 contains 12 residues. V dropped 3 bases and J dropped 5 bases, with 7 bases sitting between them. CDR1 and CDR2 (germline): SQVTM, ANQGSEA. CDR3 residues: CSVEVTTGELFF. CDR3 nucleotide sequence: TGCAGCGTTGAGGTTACGACCGGGGAGCTGTTTTTT.

A few counts support this clonotype. V is TRBV7-9 and J is TRBJ1-1; no clear D. The V and J ends lost 2 bases and 6 bases respectively, with 7 bases between them. CDR1 is SEHNR and CDR2 is FQNEAQ in the germline V gene (reference sequence). This CDR3 is built from 12 residues. For the CDR3, the DNA is TGTGCCAGCAGCTTAATCGGACCTGAAGCTTTCTTT. It encodes CASSLIGPEAFF. The whole variable domain, remainder taken from reference TRBV7-9 and TRBJ1-1, is DTGVSQNPRHKITKRGQNVTFRCDPISEHNRLYWYRQTLGQGPEFLTYFQNEAQLEKSRLLSDRFSAERPKGSFSTLEIQRTEQGDSAMYLCASSLIGPEAFFGQGTRLTVV.

V usage is TRBV5-8 and J usage is TRBJ2-1; D possibly corresponds to TRBD1 (5 bases). Trimming removed 4 bases at V and 8 bases at J, with 13 bases between. The germline V gene has CDR1 SGHTS and CDR2 YDEGEE. This CDR3 is built from 13 residues. The CDR3 is CASSPVSGYEQFF. CDR3 bases: TGTGCCAGCAGCCCAGTTTCAGGGTATGAGCAGTTCTTC.

This sequence joins TRBV15 and TRBJ2-3; 9 bases are shared with TRBD2. Germline CDR1 LNHNV, CDR2 YYDKDF (reference sequence). The CDR3 extends over 16 amino acids. Unmatched junction bases numbered 9, after V lost 5 bases and J lost 3 bases. In nucleotides, the CDR3 is TGTGCCACCAGCTCCCGCGCGAGCGGGGGGACAGATACGCAGTATTTT. Its protein product is CATSSRASGGTDTQYF.